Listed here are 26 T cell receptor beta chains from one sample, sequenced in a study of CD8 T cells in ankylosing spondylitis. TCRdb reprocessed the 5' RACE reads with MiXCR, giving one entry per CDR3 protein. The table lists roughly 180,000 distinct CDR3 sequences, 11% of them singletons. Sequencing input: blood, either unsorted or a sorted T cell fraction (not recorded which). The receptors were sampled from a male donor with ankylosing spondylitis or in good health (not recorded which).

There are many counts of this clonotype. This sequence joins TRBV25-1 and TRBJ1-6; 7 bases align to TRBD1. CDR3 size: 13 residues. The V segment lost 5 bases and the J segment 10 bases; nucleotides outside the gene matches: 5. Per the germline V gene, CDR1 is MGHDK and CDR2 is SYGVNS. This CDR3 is CASSRTGDSPLHF. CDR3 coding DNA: TGTGCCAGCAGTCGGACAGGCGACTCACCCCTCCACTTT.

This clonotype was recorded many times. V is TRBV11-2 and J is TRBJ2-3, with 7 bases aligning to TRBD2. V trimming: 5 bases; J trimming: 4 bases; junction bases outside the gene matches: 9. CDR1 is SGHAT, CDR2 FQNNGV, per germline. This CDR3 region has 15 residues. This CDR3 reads CASSPRGLVADTQYF. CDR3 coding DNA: TGTGCCAGCAGCCCTCGAGGACTAGTTGCAGATACGCAGTATTTT.

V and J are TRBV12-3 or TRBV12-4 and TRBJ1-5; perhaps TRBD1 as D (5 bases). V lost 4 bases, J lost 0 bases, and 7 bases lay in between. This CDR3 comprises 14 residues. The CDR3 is CASSWDGSNQPQHF. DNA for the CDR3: TGTGCCAGCAGTTGGGACGGTAGCAATCAGCCCCAGCATTTT.

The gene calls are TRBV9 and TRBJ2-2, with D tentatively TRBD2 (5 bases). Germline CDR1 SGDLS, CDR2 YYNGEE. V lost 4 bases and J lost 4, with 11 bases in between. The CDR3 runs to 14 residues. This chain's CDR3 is CASSPVAGTGELFF. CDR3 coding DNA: TGTGCCAGCAGCCCCGTGGCGGGCACCGGGGAGCTGTTTTTT.

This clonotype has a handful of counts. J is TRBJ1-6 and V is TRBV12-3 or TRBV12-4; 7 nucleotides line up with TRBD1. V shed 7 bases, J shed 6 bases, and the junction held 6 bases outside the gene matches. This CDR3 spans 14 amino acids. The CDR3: CASTEGATNSPLHF. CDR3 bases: TGTGCCAGCACCGAGGGGGCTACTAATTCACCCCTCCACTTT.

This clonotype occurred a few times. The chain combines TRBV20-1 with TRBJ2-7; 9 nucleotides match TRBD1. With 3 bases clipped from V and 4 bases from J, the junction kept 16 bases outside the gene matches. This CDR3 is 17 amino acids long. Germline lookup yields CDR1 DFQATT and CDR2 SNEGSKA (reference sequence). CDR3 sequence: CSARGGGQGRFLYEQYF. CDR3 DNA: TGCAGTGCTAGGGGCGGGGGACAGGGTCGATTTTTGTACGAGCAGTACTTC.

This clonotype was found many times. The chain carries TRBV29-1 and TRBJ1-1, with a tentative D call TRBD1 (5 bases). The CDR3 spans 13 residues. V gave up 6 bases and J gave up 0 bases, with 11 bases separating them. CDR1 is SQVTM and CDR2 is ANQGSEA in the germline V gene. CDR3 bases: TGCAGCGTACGACAGAGTATGAACACTGAAGCTTTCTTT. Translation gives CSVRQSMNTEAFF.

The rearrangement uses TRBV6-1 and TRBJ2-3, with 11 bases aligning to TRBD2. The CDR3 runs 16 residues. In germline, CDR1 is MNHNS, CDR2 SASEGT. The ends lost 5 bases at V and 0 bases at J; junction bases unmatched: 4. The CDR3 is CASSPGTSGSTDTQYF. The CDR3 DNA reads TGTGCCAGCAGTCCCGGGACTAGCGGTAGCACAGATACGCAGTATTTT.

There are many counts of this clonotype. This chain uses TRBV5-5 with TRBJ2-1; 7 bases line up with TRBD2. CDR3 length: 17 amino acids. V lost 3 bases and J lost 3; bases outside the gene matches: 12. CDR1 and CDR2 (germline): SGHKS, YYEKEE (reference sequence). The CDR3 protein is CASSWGNPSGNYNEQFF. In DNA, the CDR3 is TGTGCCAGCAGCTGGGGGAATCCTAGCGGAAACTACAATGAGCAGTTCTTC.

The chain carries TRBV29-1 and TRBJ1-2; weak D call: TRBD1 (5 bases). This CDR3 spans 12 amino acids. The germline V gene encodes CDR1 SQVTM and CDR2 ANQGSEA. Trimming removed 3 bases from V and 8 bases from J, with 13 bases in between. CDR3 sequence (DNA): TGCAGCGTTGAGTCGGGGGGACGAGGCTACACCTTC. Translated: CSVESGGRGYTF.

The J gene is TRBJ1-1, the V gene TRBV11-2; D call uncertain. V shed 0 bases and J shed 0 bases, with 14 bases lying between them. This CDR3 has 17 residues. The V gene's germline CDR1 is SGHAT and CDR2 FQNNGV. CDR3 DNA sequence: TGTGCCAGCAGCTTAGATAAGCTCAGGCTGATGAACACTGAAGCTTTCTTT. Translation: CASSLDKLRLMNTEAFF.

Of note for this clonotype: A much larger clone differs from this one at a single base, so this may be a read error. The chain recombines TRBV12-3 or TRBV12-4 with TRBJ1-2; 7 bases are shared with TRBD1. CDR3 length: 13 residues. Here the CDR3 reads CANSSRDSYGYTF. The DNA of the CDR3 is TGTGCCAACAGTTCCCGGGACAGCTATGGCTACACCTTC.

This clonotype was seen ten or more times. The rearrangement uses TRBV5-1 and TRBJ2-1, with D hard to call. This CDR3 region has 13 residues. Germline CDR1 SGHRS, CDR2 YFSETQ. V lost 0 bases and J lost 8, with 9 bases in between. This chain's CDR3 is CASSLAVQDEQFF. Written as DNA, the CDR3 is TGCGCCAGCAGCTTGGCCGTGCAGGATGAGCAGTTCTTC. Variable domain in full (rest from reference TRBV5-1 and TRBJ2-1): KAGVTQTPRYLIKTRGQQVTLSCSPISGHRSVSWYQQTPGQGLQFLFEYFSETQRNKGNFPGRFSGRQFSNSRSEMNVSTLELGDSALYLCASSLAVQDEQFFGPGTRLTVL.

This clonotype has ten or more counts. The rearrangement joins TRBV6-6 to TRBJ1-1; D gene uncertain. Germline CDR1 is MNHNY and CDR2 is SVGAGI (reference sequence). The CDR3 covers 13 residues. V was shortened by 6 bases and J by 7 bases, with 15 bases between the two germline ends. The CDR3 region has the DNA TGTGCCAGCAGGGCCCCTGAGGAGGTTGAAGCTTTCTTT. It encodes CASRAPEEVEAFF.

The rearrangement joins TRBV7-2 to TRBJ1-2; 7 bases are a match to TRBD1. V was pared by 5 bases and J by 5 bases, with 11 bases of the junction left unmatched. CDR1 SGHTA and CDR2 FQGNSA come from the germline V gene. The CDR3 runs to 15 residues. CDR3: CASSRDPGTVYGYTF. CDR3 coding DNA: TGTGCCAGCAGCCGAGACCCCGGGACAGTGTATGGCTACACCTTC.

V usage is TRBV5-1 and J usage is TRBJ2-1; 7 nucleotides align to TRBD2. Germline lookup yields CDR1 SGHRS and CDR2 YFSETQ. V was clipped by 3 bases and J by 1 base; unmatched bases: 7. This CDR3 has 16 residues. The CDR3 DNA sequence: TGCGCCAGCAGCTCTCCGAGCGGGGTATCCTACAATGAGCAGTTCTTC. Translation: CASSSPSGVSYNEQFF.

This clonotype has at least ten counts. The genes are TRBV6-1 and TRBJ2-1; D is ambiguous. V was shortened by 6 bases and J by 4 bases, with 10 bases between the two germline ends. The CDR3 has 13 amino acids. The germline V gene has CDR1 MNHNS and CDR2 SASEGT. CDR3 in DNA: TGTGCCAGCAGACCCGGACCTTACAATGAGCAGTTCTTC. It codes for CASRPGPYNEQFF.

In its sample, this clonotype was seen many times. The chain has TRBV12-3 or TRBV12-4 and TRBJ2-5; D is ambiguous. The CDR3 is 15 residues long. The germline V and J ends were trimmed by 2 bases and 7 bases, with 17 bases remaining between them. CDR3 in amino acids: CASSLPQAQELTQYF. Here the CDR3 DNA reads TGTGCCAGCAGTTTACCCCAGGCTCAAGAGTTGACCCAGTACTTC.

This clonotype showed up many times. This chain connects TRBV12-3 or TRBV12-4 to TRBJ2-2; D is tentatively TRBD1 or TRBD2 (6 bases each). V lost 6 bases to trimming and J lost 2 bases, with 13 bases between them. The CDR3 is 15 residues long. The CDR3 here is CASSPGAVNTGELFF. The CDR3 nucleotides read TGTGCCAGCAGCCCGGGGGCGGTTAACACCGGGGAGCTGTTTTTT.

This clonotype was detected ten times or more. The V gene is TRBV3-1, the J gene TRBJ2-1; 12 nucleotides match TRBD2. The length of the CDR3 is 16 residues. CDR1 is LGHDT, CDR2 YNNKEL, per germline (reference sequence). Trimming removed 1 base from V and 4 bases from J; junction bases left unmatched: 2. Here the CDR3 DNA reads TGTGCCAGCAGCCAAGGACTAGCGGGAGTTTACAATGAGCAGTTCTTC. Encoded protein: CASSQGLAGVYNEQFF.

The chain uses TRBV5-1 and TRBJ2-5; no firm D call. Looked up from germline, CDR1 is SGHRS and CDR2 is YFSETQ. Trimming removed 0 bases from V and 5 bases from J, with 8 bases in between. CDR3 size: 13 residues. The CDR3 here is CASSLDLSETQYF. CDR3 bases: TGCGCCAGCAGCTTGGACCTATCTGAGACCCAGTACTTC. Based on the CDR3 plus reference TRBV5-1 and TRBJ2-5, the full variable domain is KAGVTQTPRYLIKTRGQQVTLSCSPISGHRSVSWYQQTPGQGLQFLFEYFSETQRNKGNFPGRFSGRQFSNSRSEMNVSTLELGDSALYLCASSLDLSETQYFGPGTRLLVL.

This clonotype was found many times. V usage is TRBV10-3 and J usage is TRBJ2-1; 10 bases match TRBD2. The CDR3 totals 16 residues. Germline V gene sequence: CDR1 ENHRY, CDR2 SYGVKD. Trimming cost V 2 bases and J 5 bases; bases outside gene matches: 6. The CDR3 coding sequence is TGTGCCATCAGTGAGGGGACTAGCGCGAGACACAATGAGCAGTTCTTC. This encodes CAISEGTSARHNEQFF.

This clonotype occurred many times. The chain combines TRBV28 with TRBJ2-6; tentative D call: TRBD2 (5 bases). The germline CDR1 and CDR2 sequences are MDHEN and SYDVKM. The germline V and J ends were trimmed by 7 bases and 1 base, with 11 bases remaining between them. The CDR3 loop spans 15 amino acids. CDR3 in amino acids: CASNPGGSGANVLTF. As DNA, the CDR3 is TGTGCCAGCAACCCTGGAGGTTCTGGGGCCAACGTCCTGACTTTC. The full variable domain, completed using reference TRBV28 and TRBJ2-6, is DVKVTQSSRYLVKRTGEKVFLECVQDMDHENMFWYRQDPGLGLRLIYFSYDVKMKEKGDIPEGYSVSREKKERFSLILESASTNQTSMYLCASNPGGSGANVLTFGAGSRLTVL.

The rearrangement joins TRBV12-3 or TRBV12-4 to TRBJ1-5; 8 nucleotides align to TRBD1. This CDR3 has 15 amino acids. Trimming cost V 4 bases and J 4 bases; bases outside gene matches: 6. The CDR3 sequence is CASSWSGGGNQPQHF. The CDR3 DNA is TGTGCCAGCAGTTGGTCAGGGGGCGGAAATCAGCCCCAGCATTTT.

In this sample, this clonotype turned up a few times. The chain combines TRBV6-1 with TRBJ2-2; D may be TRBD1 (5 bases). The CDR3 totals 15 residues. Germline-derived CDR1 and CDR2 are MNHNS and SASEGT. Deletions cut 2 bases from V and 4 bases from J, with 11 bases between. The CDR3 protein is CASSEPADSTGELFF. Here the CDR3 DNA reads TGTGCCAGCAGTGAACCAGCCGACAGCACCGGGGAGCTGTTTTTT.

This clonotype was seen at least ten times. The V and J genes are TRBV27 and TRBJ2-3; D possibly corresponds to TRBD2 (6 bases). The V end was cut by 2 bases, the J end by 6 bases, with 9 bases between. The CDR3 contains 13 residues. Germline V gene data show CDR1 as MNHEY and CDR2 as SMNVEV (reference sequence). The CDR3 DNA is TGTGCCAGCAGTTTACCGGGGGTGGATACGCAGTATTTT. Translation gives CASSLPGVDTQYF.